Below are 5 T cell receptor beta chains sequenced from a single sample in a study of blood T cell repertoires in COVID-19. Repertoires were generated with immunoSEQ multiplex PCR, while TCRdb's copy carries only in-frame clones and drops some. The sample has roughly 81,000 clones, approximately 86% seen once. Specimen: peripheral blood. The receptors originated from a man aged 35 to 55 with acute or convalescent COVID-19.

This rearrangement joins TRBV15 to TRBJ1-2; the D gene is possibly TRBD1 (6 bases). Between the trimmed V and J ends, which lost 1 base and 3 bases, there was a span of 9 bases. The length of the CDR3 is 14 residues. Per the germline V gene, CDR1 is LNHNV and CDR2 is YYDKDF (reference sequence). The CDR3 sequence is CATSRAGDDYGYTF. The CDR3 DNA sequence: TGTGCCACCAGCAGAGCAGGGGACGACTATGGCTACACCTTC.

The J gene is TRBJ1-1, the V gene TRBV5-1, with D possibly being TRBD1 (6 bases). With 4 bases removed from V and 2 bases from J, the gap between germline ends came to 12 bases. Germline values: CDR1 SGHRS, CDR2 YFSETQ. The CDR3 totals 14 residues. This chain's CDR3 is CASSQKTGNTEAFF. Written as DNA, the CDR3 is TGCGCCAGCAGCCAAAAGACAGGCAACACTGAAGCTTTCTTT.

The rearrangement links TRBV19 to TRBJ2-1, with D perhaps matching TRBD1 (5 bases). Germline V CDR1 and CDR2: LNHDA, SQIVND (reference sequence). The CDR3 is made up of 16 amino acids. The V end was cut by 3 bases, the J end by 6 bases, with 18 bases between. CDR3 bases: TGTGCCAGTAGTATTAAGCTAGGGGTCGTAAGCAATGAGCAGTTCTTC. Protein sequence: CASSIKLGVVSNEQFF.

This chain connects TRBV7-2 to TRBJ1-4; D unclear. The germline V and J ends were trimmed by 3 bases and 3 bases, with 8 bases remaining between them. This CDR3 region has 14 residues. In germline, CDR1 is SGHTA, CDR2 FQGNSA. CDR3: CASSFGGANEKLFF. CDR3 bases: TGTGCCAGCAGCTTTGGCGGGGCTAATGAAAAACTGTTTTTT.

This clone was seen a handful of times. The rearrangement uses TRBV27 and TRBJ1-6; D ambiguous. Trimming took 5 bases from V and 9 from J, leaving 11 bases between them. Looked up from germline, CDR1 is MNHEY and CDR2 is SMNVEV (reference sequence). There are 13 residues in the CDR3. The CDR3 protein is CASSHSGSSPLHF. DNA for the CDR3: TGTGCCAGCAGTCACAGTGGGAGTTCACCCCTCCACTTT.